These 3 T cell receptor beta chains originate from one sample sequenced in a study of pediatric ulcerative colitis. Profiling relied on immunoSEQ multiplex PCR, and the TCRdb table lists in-frame clones only, not all of them. The table includes some 10,000 clones, 75% to 85% detected once. During colonoscopy, one to two rectal pinch biopsies were collected. The specimen sequenced was gut tissue. The receptors here all came from a girl between 5 and 17 years old who was a control in a study of pediatric ulcerative colitis.

This clone was detected a few times. The chain joins TRBV7-2 to TRBJ2-7; 8 nucleotides line up with TRBD1. Trimming took 4 bases from V and 7 from J; bases not matched to a gene: 15. CDR1 is SGHTA and CDR2 is FQGNSA in the germline V gene. The CDR3 consists of 16 residues. The CDR3 nucleotides are TGTGCCAGCAGCTCGAAAAGACAGGGGCCCCCCGGGGAGCAGTACTTC. The encoded protein is CASSSKRQGPPGEQYF.

The chain combines TRBV5-1 with TRBJ2-1; 10 positions match TRBD2. Germline V lookup: CDR1 SGHRS, CDR2 YFSETQ. The V and J ends lost 2 bases and 10 bases, in that order; junction bases with no gene match: 12. The CDR3 spans 16 residues. The CDR3 DNA sequence: TGCGCCAGCAGCTTTGAAACTAGCGGGGTCGTTTGGGAGCAGTTCTTC. Amino acids: CASSFETSGVVWEQFF.

The V and J genes are TRBV6-1 and TRBJ2-1; possible D gene TRBD2, 6 bases. Germline V lookup: CDR1 MNHNS, CDR2 SASEGT. The CDR3 length is 14 residues. The V and J ends lost 3 bases and 7 bases respectively, with 13 bases between them. Here the CDR3 reads CASSDHRGVNEQFF. For the CDR3, the DNA is TGTGCCAGCAGTGACCACCGCGGGGTGAATGAGCAGTTCTTC.